A selection of T cell receptor beta chains follows, all from one sample in a study of blood T cell repertoires in COVID-19. Clones were sequenced by immunoSEQ multiplex PCR, and TCRdb holds only the in-frame ones, with some missing. The sample has about 360,000 clones, roughly 87% seen once. The sequencing input was PBMCs or T cells enriched from blood (not recorded which). The receptors shown here come from a woman between 40 and 50 years old with acute COVID-19. Each CDR3 is given with its conserved first and last residue. The order of the fields is V gene, clone size, CDR3 length, J gene, D gene, CDR3 DNA, CDR3 protein. The D gene is left open where the match is weak. Expanded clones get a size class; other rows say once, few or many, or leave the size out.

TRBV19	-	14	TRBJ2-7	-	TGTGCCAGTAGAGCCCAGGGGACAAGCTACGAGCAGTACTTC	CASRAQGTSYEQYF
TRBV28	-	14	TRBJ1-1	-	TGTGCCAGCAGTTACTTATCCTCGGACACTGAAGCTTTCTTT	CASSYLSSDTEAFF
TRBV19	-	14	TRBJ1-1	-	TGTGCCAGTAGTATCGCCCTCGGGAGTACTGAAGCTTTCTTT	CASSIALGSTEAFF
TRBV6-5	-	14	TRBJ1-1	-	TGTGCCAGCAGTTTGGACGGGGGAGGCACTGAAGCTTTCTTT	CASSLDGGGTEAFF
TRBV5-6	-	15	TRBJ2-7	TRBD1	TGTGCCAGCAGCTTATATCCGGGACAGGGTGCCAAGCAGTACTTC	CASSLYPGQGAKQYF
TRBV11-3	once	15	TRBJ2-3	TRBD1	TGTGCCAGCAGCCCATCAGGGGGCTATAGAGATACGCAGTATTTT	CASSPSGGYRDTQYF
TRBV6-5	-	14	TRBJ1-2	-	TGTGCCAGCAGTCGGACGACAGGCAGCTATGGCTACACCTTC	CASSRTTGSYGYTF
TRBV5-1	few	17	TRBJ2-2	-	TGCGCCAGCAGCGCGGGACAGCGCCGAACAACAGGCGGGGAGCTGTTTTTT	CASSAGQRRTTGGELFF
TRBV6-6	-	14	TRBJ1-2	-	TGTGCCAGCAAACCACCCAGGGCAGGATATGGCTACACCTTC	CASKPPRAGYGYTF
TRBV30	-	18	TRBJ2-2	TRBD1	TGTGCCTGGAGTCTAGAGGACAGGGGAGGGCCGAACACCGGGGAGCTGTTTTTT	CAWSLEDRGGPNTGELFF
TRBV14	-	15	TRBJ1-6	TRBD1	TGTGCCAGCAGCCCACGGACAGGGCAGCTTTCACCCCTCCACTTT	CASSPRTGQLSPLHF
TRBV7-9	-	11	TRBJ2-7	TRBD1	TGTGCCAGCAGCCCAGGGGGCGAGCAGTACTTC	CASSPGGEQYF
TRBV5-1	-	15	TRBJ2-6	-	TGCGCCAGCAGCCCGTGGACAGCTGGGGCCAACGTCCTGACTTTC	CASSPWTAGANVLTF
TRBV20-1	once	11	TRBJ1-6	-	TGCAGTGCGAAACAGGGCCTCACTCTCCACTTT	CSAKQGLTLHF
TRBV29-1	few	16	TRBJ2-2	TRBD1	TGCAGCGTTGACAAAGGGTTTGGGACAGGGACAGGGGAGCTGTTTTTT	CSVDKGFGTGTGELFF
TRBV7-8	-	17	TRBJ2-1	-	TGTGCCAGCAGCTTAGTATTACTAGGGCAGTCCCACAATGAGCAGTTCTTC	CASSLVLLGQSHNEQFF
TRBV7-6	many	15	TRBJ1-1	TRBD1	TGTGCCAGCAGCACGTACAGGGGAGGGAACACTGAAGCTTTCTTT	CASSTYRGGNTEAFF
TRBV5-4	-	17	TRBJ2-5	-	TGTGCCAGCAGCTTCGGGCCTCTGCGGGGGCCTGAAGAGACCCAGTACTTC	CASSFGPLRGPEETQYF
TRBV5-1	-	16	TRBJ1-1	-	TGCGCCAGCAGCCAACAGGGATCCCTGGTGGACACTGAAGCTTTCTTT	CASSQQGSLVDTEAFF
TRBV19	-	12	TRBJ2-7	-	TGTGCCACCCAGGACGGGGGCTACGAGCAGTACTTC	CATQDGGYEQYF
TRBV7-9	-	16	TRBJ2-7	TRBD1	TGTGCCAGCAGCCGCTGGGCGGACAGGGGGTCCCACGAGCAGTACTTC	CASSRWADRGSHEQYF
TRBV13	-	12	TRBJ1-1	-	TGTGCCAGCGGCAGGATGAACACTGAAGCTTTCTTT	CASGRMNTEAFF
TRBV21-1	-	16	TRBJ1-2	-	TGTGCCAGCAGCAAAGGAGAACAGGGCGGTAGCTATGGCTACACCTTC	CASSKGEQGGSYGYTF
TRBV5-1	-	15	TRBJ2-1	TRBD2	TGCGCCAGCAGCTTGCAGACTAGCGGGAACAATGAGCAGTTCTTC	CASSLQTSGNNEQFF
TRBV27	-	13	TRBJ1-1	TRBD1	TGTGCCAGCAGTTTCGGACAGGAGGGAGAGGCTTTCTTT	CASSFGQEGEAFF
TRBV19	-	15	TRBJ2-1	TRBD2	TGTGCCAGTAGTTCTAGCGGGGACTTCTACAATGAGCAGTTCTTC	CASSSSGDFYNEQFF
TRBV12-3/TRBV12-4	-	10	TRBJ2-1	-	TGTGCCAGCGCGAGAAATGAGCAGTTCTTC	CASARNEQFF
TRBV10-3	-	12	TRBJ2-3	-	TGTGCCATCAGAGGGGACACAGATACGCAGTATTTT	CAIRGDTDTQYF
TRBV3-1/TRBV3-2	-	13	TRBJ1-2	-	TGTGCCAGCTCTTCCGGGGACTCCTATGGCTACACCTTC	CASSSGDSYGYTF
TRBV4-2	few	16	TRBJ2-3	TRBD2	TGTGCCAGCAGCCAACTAGCGGGGGGGCTAGGGGATACGCAGTATTTT	CASSQLAGGLGDTQYF
TRBV5-1	-	14	TRBJ1-2	TRBD1	TGCGCCAGCAGCTTCGGACAGGGAGCCTATGGCTACACCTTC	CASSFGQGAYGYTF
TRBV6-5	-	13	TRBJ1-2	TRBD1	TGTGCCAGCAGTAGACAGGGGGCTGAGGGCTACACCTTC	CASSRQGAEGYTF
TRBV3-1/TRBV3-2	-	16	TRBJ1-3	TRBD1	TGTGCCAGCAGCCAAGAAGGACAGGGGGGCCGGGACACCATATATTTT	CASSQEGQGGRDTIYF
TRBV2	-	17	TRBJ2-5	TRBD2	TGTGCCAGCAACACGGGACTAGCGGGGGGGCTGCGGGAGACCCAGTACTTC	CASNTGLAGGLRETQYF
TRBV6-5	-	14	TRBJ1-1	TRBD1	TGTGCCAGCAGATTAACAGGGGATAACACTGAAGCTTTCTTT	CASRLTGDNTEAFF
TRBV6-5	few	14	TRBJ1-6	-	TGTGCCAGCAGACCCGACATGCCCAATTCACCCCTCCACTTT	CASRPDMPNSPLHF
TRBV21-1	-	17	TRBJ2-3	-	TGTGCCAGCAGCAACTTTAAAAGCGGGGTCTACACAGATACGCAGTATTTT	CASSNFKSGVYTDTQYF
TRBV2	-	13	TRBJ1-5	-	TGTGCCAGCAGACCCACAGCGGGGCAGCCCCAGCATTTT	CASRPTAGQPQHF
TRBV9	-	14	TRBJ2-3	TRBD2	TGTGCCAGCAGCGCGCTAGCGGGGCCAGATACGCAGTATTTT	CASSALAGPDTQYF
TRBV15	-	16	TRBJ2-1	TRBD2	TGTGCCACCAGCAGATCCGGGGGGACCCTATACAATGAGCAGTTCTTC	CATSRSGGTLYNEQFF
TRBV19	-	16	TRBJ1-5	-	TGTGCCAGTAGTATAATGGGGGCGCGGGGCAATCAGCCCCAGCATTTT	CASSIMGARGNQPQHF
TRBV10-3	-	13	TRBJ1-2	-	TGTGCCATCAGTGAGTTCCCAGGGGACGGCTACACCTTC	CAISEFPGDGYTF
TRBV11-2	-	19	TRBJ2-2	TRBD2	TGTGCCAGCAGCCGACTTAGCGTTGGTCTAGCGGGGAAGACCGGGGAGCTGTTTTTT	CASSRLSVGLAGKTGELFF
TRBV19	-	14	TRBJ1-6	-	TGTGCCAGTAGTGACCAGGGACTTTGGTCACCCCTCCACTTT	CASSDQGLWSPLHF
TRBV13	-	16	TRBJ2-3	-	TGTGCCAGCAGCTTGGAGAGCGGATTTAGCACAGATACGCAGTATTTT	CASSLESGFSTDTQYF
TRBV24-1	-	16	TRBJ2-3	TRBD1	TGTGCCACCAGTGATTTAGGGGACAGATTATCGGATACGCAGTATTTT	CATSDLGDRLSDTQYF
TRBV6-6	-	14	TRBJ1-1	-	TGTGCCAGCAGTTACTTCCCGACAGACACTGAAGCTTTCTTT	CASSYFPTDTEAFF